Listed here is a single TCR beta chain. It has no known antigen specificity. No clone much larger than this one lies a single base away; base qualities are absent. This sample is part of a study of blood T cell repertoires in COVID-19 (TCRdb year 2020). Background for the entire study: Samples covering the acute and convalescent phases of COVID-19 were provided by collaborators in the United States, Italy and Spain. The prospective study material was composed of cDNA or gDNA derived from T cells, B-cell-depleted T cells, or PBMCs. The dataset comprised deeply sampled blood TCRbeta repertoires from subjects exposed to, actively infected with, or recovered from COVID-19. The repertoires were made available in a free public database intended to serve as a resource for research on the immune response to SARS-CoV-2. The samples were drawn from the first 160 participants of the ongoing ImmuneRACE study and from 1,200 or so subjects provided by 6 global collaborators. The sample metadata nearly always contained a de-identified subject ID, COVID-19 status, age in years and sex. Where available, HLA class I and class II types were taken from metadata supplied by the sample provider and were not determined by assay-based typing. The study at large found these results: How much clinical and demographic metadata was included differed by source and by participant, and the metadata was provided uncurated.

The collaborating institutions used their own protocols to collect whole blood in K2EDTA tubes. For TCRbeta analysis, collaborators shipped samples in one of three forms: frozen whole blood, isolated PBMCs, or DNA extracted from either of those sample types. TCRbeta CDR3 regions were amplified from genomic DNA using the immunoSEQ Assay, a bias-controlled multiplex PCR. The original pipeline was this. The number of nucleated cells in each sample was estimated from the amplification of reference gene primers within the assay. To quantify the absolute abundance of each unique TCRbeta CDR3 rearrangement, sequence reads were collapsed and filtered. For each sample, productive Simpson clonality was calculated as the square root of Simpson's diversity index across productive rearrangements. TCRdb retrieved this table from immuneACCESS and kept in-frame rearrangements only. Not all clones are present; in checked studies, unresolved V genes account for under half, and no reason is known for the remainder. V and J calls plus clone size are reproduced from that table; the DNA served to infer D and trimming. Recorded for this sample are 200,000 or so clones; around three quarters of them occurred a single time. The ten largest clones add up to around 16% of the sample.

Between the V and J ends, shortened by 2 bases and 10 bases respectively, the junction contains 6 bases. The CDR3 has 11 amino acids, counting the end cysteine and phenylalanine. Kept here is only the CDR3 DNA, which spans 33 bases and is read in frame from base 1. The germline V gene supplies CDR1 MGHRA and CDR2 YSYEKL. The source of this sequence is a man aged 55 to 69 with active or convalescent COVID-19. Recombination connected TRBV4-1 to TRBJ2-1; no D gene can be assigned with confidence. Material for sequencing was peripheral blood. The CDR3 here reads CASSQRSEQFF. The sequenced DNA is TGCGCCAGCAGCCAAAGAAGCGAGCAGTTCTTC.